This entry describes one TCR beta chain. Primers used in a second PCR of about 7 to 12 cycles were a sample-barcoded 5' primer and a J-beta primer mix. Via MiXCR, TCRdb re-called the 5' RACE reads, giving one row per CDR3 protein. Among hundreds of thousands of distinct CDR3 sequences listed, approximately 59% were seen once. The data are from a study of blood T cells in healthy people across ages. Germline-derived CDR1 and CDR2 are MNHEY and SVGAGI. There are 14 residues in the CDR3. Between the trimmed V and J ends, which lost 2 bases and 6 bases, there was a span of 13 bases. Material for sequencing was blood. This sequence joins TRBV6-5 and TRBJ1-2; D is unresolved. The sequence came from a man aged 25 to 45 in good health. CDR3 bases: TGTGCCAGCAGTTACGAAAAGGCCGGGGATGGCTACACCTTC. It codes for CASSYEKAGDGYTF.